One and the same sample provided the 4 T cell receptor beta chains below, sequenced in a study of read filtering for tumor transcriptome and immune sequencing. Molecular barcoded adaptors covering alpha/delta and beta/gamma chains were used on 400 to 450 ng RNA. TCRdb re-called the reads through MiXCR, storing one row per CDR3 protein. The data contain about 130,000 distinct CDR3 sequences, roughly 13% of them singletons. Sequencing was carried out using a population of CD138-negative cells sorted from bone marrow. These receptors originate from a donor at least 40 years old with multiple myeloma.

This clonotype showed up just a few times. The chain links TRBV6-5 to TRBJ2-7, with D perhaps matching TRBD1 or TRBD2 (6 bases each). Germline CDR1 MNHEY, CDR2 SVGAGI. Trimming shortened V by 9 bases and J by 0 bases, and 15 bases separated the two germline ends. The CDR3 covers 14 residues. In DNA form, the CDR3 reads TGTGCCAGTGGGGGGCAGGGAACCTCCTACGAGCAGTACTTC. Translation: CASGGQGTSYEQYF.

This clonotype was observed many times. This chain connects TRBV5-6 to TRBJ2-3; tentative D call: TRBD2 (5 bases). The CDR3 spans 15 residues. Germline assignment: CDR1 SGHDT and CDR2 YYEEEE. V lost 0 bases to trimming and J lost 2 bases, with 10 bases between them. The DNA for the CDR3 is TGTGCCAGCAGCTTGGGCGGACTGGTCACAGATACGCAGTATTTT. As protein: CASSLGGLVTDTQYF.

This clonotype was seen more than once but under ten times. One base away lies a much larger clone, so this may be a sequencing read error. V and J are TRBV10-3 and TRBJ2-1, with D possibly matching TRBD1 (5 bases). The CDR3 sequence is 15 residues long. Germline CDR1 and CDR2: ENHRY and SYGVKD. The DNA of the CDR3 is TGTGCCATCAGTGCTCAGGGAACCTCGATCAATGGGCAGTTCTTC. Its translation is CAISAQGTSINGQFF.

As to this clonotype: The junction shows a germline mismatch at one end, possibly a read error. The CDR3 reads CASSARYGSSYNEQSF. The CDR3 region has the DNA TGTGCCAGCAGCGCGCGTTACGGGAGCTCCTACAATGAGCAGTCCTTC. V and J are TRBV9 and TRBJ2-1; D possibly corresponds to TRBD2 (6 bases). Germline values: CDR1 SGDLS, CDR2 YYNGEE. CDR3 length: 16 amino acids.